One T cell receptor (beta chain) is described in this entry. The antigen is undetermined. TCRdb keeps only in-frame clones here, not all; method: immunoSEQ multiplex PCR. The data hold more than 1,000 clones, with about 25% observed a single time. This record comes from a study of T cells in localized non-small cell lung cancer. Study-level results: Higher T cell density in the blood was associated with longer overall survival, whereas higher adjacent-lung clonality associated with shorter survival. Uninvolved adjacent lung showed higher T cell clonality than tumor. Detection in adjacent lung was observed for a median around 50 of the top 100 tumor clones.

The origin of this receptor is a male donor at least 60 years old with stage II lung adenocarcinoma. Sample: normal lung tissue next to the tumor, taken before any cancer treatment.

CDR3 protein: CARDRNYGYTF. The DNA of the CDR3 is TGTGCCAGGGACAGAAACTATGGCTACACCTTC. The chain has TRBV6-4 and TRBJ1-2, with D perhaps matching TRBD1 (6 bases). This CDR3 contains 11 residues. Deletions cut 9 bases from V and 2 bases from J, with 7 bases between. CDR1 is MRHNA, CDR2 SNTAGT, per germline.